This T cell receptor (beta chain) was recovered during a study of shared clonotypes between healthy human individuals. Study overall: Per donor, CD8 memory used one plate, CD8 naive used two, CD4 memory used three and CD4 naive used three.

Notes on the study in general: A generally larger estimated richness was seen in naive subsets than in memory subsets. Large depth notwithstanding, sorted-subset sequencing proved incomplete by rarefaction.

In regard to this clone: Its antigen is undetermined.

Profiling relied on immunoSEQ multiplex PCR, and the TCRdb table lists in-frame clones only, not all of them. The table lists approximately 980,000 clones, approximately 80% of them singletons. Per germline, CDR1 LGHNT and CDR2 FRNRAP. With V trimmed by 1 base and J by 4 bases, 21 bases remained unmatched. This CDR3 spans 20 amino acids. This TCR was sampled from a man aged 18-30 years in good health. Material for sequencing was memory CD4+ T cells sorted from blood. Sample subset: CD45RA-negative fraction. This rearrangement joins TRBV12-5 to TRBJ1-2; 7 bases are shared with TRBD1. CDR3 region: CASGLESYTSDRARGYGYTF. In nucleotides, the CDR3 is TGTGCTAGTGGTTTGGAAAGCTATACGAGCGACAGGGCCAGGGGCTATGGCTACACCTTC.